This T cell receptor (beta chain) was found in a study of T cell repertoires in cytomegalovirus infection. The table lists this clonotype with a few counts. TCRdb called the reads again in MiXCR, with one record for every CDR3 protein. The sample has roughly 300,000 distinct CDR3 sequences, 9.5% seen once. This CDR3 is 17 amino acids long. V shed 2 bases and J shed 0 bases, with 11 bases lying between them. CDR1 is ENHRY and CDR2 is SYGVKD in the germline V gene. The sample taken for sequencing was PBMCs. V is TRBV10-3 and J is TRBJ2-6; the D gene could be TRBD1 or TRBD2 (6 bases each). The receptor's source is a human donor in good health (CMV status not recorded). Some clones in this sample may be carry-over from other donors' samples. This chain's CDR3 is CAISERGPVSGANVLTF. In DNA form, the CDR3 reads TGTGCCATCAGTGAGCGGGGGCCCGTCTCTGGGGCCAACGTCCTGACTTTC.